The 15 T cell receptor beta chains in this list originate from one sample, sequenced in a study of beta chain features in type 1 diabetes. Broader study findings: Moderate but significant shortening of TCRB CDR3s was recorded in all four CD4+ subsets from Type 1 diabetes patients.

Reverse transcribing all isolated RNA meant expressed TCRB transcripts were sequenced. Profiling relied on immunoSEQ multiplex PCR, and the TCRdb table lists in-frame clones only, not all of them. The repertoire holds 200,000 to 250,000 clones, with about 15% as singletons. These receptors lack a known antigen. Sequencing input: naive CD4+ T cells from blood. These receptors were collected from a man aged 25 to 40 with type 1 diabetes.

This clone was seen more than once but under ten times. The rearrangement joins TRBV5-6 to TRBJ2-5; D remains ambiguous. The J call is doubtful: the DNA matches TRBJ2-7 better. Looked up from germline, CDR1 is SGHDT and CDR2 is YYEEEE. The CDR3 spans 11 residues. The DNA of the CDR3 is TGTGCCAGCAGCTTGGACTACGAGCAGTACTTC. Translation: CASSLDYEQYF.

This clone was counted a few times. CDR3 nucleotide sequence: TGTGCCATCAGTTCGACAGAAGTTAGCACAGATACGCAGTATTTT. Its translation: CAISSTEVSTDTQYF. The J gene is TRBJ2-3, the V gene TRBV10-3; D is perhaps TRBD1 (5 bases). The length of the CDR3 is 15 residues. V lost 5 bases and J lost 0, with 12 bases in between. Germline-derived CDR1 and CDR2 are ENHRY and SYGVKD.

J is TRBJ1-2 and V is TRBV10-3, with D unclear. Germline-derived CDR1 and CDR2 are ENHRY and SYGVKD. The V and J ends lost 0 bases and 4 bases respectively, with 6 bases between them. This CDR3 contains 13 residues. CDR3 DNA sequence: TGTGCCATCAGTGAGTCAGAGGTCTATGGCTACACCTTC. As protein: CAISESEVYGYTF.

The genes are TRBV25-1 and TRBJ2-5; D gene unclear. V lost 9 bases, J lost 5 bases, and 7 bases lay in between. Per the germline V gene, CDR1 is MGHDK and CDR2 is SYGVNS. The CDR3 is made up of 10 amino acids. CDR3 DNA: TGTGCCAGACTTCGGGAGACCCAGTACTTC. This encodes CARLRETQYF.

This clone was seen a few times. This chain connects TRBV6-6 to TRBJ2-7; D is possibly TRBD1 (6 bases). Germline V gene sequence: CDR1 MNHNY, CDR2 SVGAGI (reference sequence). The CDR3 consists of 13 residues. Deletions cut 5 bases from V and 2 bases from J, with 10 bases between. CDR3 region: CASSPGQTYEQYF. The CDR3 nucleotides are TGTGCCAGCAGTCCTGGACAGACCTACGAGCAGTACTTC.

The chain recombines TRBV7-2 with TRBJ2-7; 11 positions match TRBD2. V lost 5 bases and J lost 8; bases outside the gene matches: 8. The CDR3 consists of 14 residues. CDR1 and CDR2 from the germline V gene are SGHTA and FQGNSA. CDR3 protein: CASSHTSGRSKQYF. The CDR3 bases are TGTGCCAGCAGCCATACTAGCGGGAGATCAAAGCAGTACTTC.

There are a few counts of this clone. The chain combines TRBV10-3 with TRBJ2-3, with D perhaps matching TRBD2 (6 bases). The V end was cut by 6 bases, the J end by 3 bases, with 19 bases between. The CDR3 contains 16 residues. CDR1 and CDR2 (germline): ENHRY, SYGVKD. The CDR3 region is CAIRTRLGASTDTQYF. DNA of the CDR3: TGTGCCATCAGGACCAGACTAGGGGCTTCGACAGATACGCAGTATTTT.

The chain uses TRBV6-4 and TRBJ2-3; D unresolved. The germline V gene encodes CDR1 MRHNA and CDR2 SNTAGT. V was shortened by 5 bases and J by 1 base, with 4 bases between the two germline ends. The CDR3 has 12 residues. The CDR3 region is CASSSGTDTQYF. The CDR3 DNA follows: TGTGCCAGCAGTAGCGGCACAGATACGCAGTATTTT.

The rearrangement uses TRBV11-3 and TRBJ2-1; 10 positions agree with TRBD1. Per the germline V gene, CDR1 is SGHNT and CDR2 is YENEEA. The CDR3 has 16 amino acids. V trimming: 0 bases; J trimming: 7 bases; junction bases outside the gene matches: 6. The DNA for the CDR3 is TGTGCCAGCAGCTTAGAAGGGACAGGGGCCTGGAATGAGCAGTTCTTC. Amino acids: CASSLEGTGAWNEQFF.

This chain connects TRBV2 to TRBJ1-2; 7 bases line up with TRBD1. This CDR3 has 15 residues. V was clipped by 4 bases and J by 3 bases; unmatched bases: 8. The germline gives CDR1 SNHLY, CDR2 FYNNEI. CDR3 protein: CASSADREKYYGYTF. The CDR3 DNA follows: TGTGCCAGCAGTGCCGACAGGGAAAAATACTATGGCTACACCTTC.

This clone was observed a few times. CDR3 nucleotides: TGTGCCAGCAGCTTAGACCCGGGAAGCTACGAGCAGTACTTC. Protein: CASSLDPGSYEQYF. This sequence joins TRBV11-2 and TRBJ2-7; a weak D match, TRBD2 (5 bases). The CDR3 covers 14 residues. Germline assignment: CDR1 SGHAT and CDR2 FQNNGV. V dropped 0 bases and J dropped 3 bases, with 9 bases sitting between them.

This clone was seen a handful of times. The J gene is TRBJ2-6, the V gene TRBV5-1; D is unresolved. The germline V gene has CDR1 SGHRS and CDR2 YFSETQ. The V end was cut by 0 bases, the J end by 0 bases, with 4 bases between. The CDR3 covers 15 residues. CDR3 DNA sequence: TGCGCCAGCAGCTTGGGAGACTCTGGGGCCAACGTCCTGACTTTC. Translated: CASSLGDSGANVLTF.

This clone was detected a few times. The chain employs TRBV7-9 and TRBJ2-5; 8 nucleotides line up with TRBD2. The V gene's germline CDR1 is SEHNR and CDR2 FQNEAQ (reference sequence). This CDR3 region has 15 residues. V shed 4 bases and J 5 bases; nucleotides not matched to a gene: 9. This CDR3 is CASSSAGLAAETQYF. CDR3 DNA sequence: TGTGCCAGCAGCTCGGCCGGACTAGCCGCGGAGACCCAGTACTTC.

The V and J genes are TRBV29-1 and TRBJ2-7; 11 bases agree with TRBD1. The germline CDR1 and CDR2 sequences are SQVTM and ANQGSEA. J was trimmed by 5 bases and V by 5 bases; bases with no gene match: 2. The CDR3 runs to 12 residues. The CDR3 DNA sequence: TGCAGCGTTCGGACAGGGGGCGACGAGCAGTACTTC. It yields the protein CSVRTGGDEQYF.

The chain has TRBV7-9 and TRBJ2-1; the match to TRBD1 covers 8 bases. CDR1 SEHNR and CDR2 FQNEAQ come from the germline V gene (reference sequence). This CDR3 spans 15 amino acids. V lost 4 bases to trimming and J lost 9 bases; unmatched junction nucleotides: 11. CDR3 amino acids: CASSSRQGSYGEQFF. The DNA for the CDR3 is TGTGCCAGCAGCTCCAGACAGGGGAGTTATGGTGAGCAGTTCTTC.